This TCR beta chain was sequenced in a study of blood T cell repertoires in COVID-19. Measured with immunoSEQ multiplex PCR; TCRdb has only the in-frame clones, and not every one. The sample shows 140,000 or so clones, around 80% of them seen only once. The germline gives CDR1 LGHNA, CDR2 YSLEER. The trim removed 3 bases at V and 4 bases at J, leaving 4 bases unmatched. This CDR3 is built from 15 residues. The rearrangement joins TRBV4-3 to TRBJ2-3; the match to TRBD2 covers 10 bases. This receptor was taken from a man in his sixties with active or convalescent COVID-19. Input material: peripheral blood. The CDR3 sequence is CASSQGLAGADTQYF. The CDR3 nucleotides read TGCGCCAGCAGCCAGGGGCTAGCGGGGGCAGATACGCAGTATTTT.